This T cell receptor beta chain was retrieved from a study of OX40 agonist ivuxolimab in advanced cancers. Turning to the study itself: An agonistic human IgG2 monoclonal antibody against OX40 (CD134) was given. General study points: The mean number of expanded clones was higher in CD8+ T cells than in CD4+. Expansion of clones was among the lowest in partial responders at 0.1-3.0 mg/kg.

As concerns this clone: Its antigen is as yet unknown.

Germline V CDR1 and CDR2: SGDLS, YYNGEE. The V segment lost 3 bases and the J segment 6 bases; nucleotides outside the gene matches: 7. The CDR3 sequence is 15 residues long. The method was immunoSEQ multiplex PCR; TCRdb's version includes in-frame clones alone and lacks a portion of them. The sample includes 55,000 to 70,000 clones, 70% to 90% seen only once; the top ten take roughly 1.2%. The J gene is TRBJ1-5, the V gene TRBV9; 9 bases fit TRBD1. This receptor was obtained from an adult with an advanced solid tumor such as melanoma, head and neck, liver or kidney cancer. This sample comprised CD4+ or CD8+ T cells sorted from blood, obtained in a trial of the OX40 agonist ivuxolimab. CDR3 sequence reads: CASSEGQGYSQPQHF. In DNA, the CDR3 is TGTGCCAGCAGCGAGGGACAGGGTTATAGTCAGCCCCAGCATTTT.